This TCR beta chain was recorded in a study of blood T cell repertoires in COVID-19. Across the whole study: The United States, Italy and Spain were the sources of the acute and convalescent COVID-19 samples. Nucleic acid was either cDNA or gDNA, and it came from T cells, B-cell-depleted T cells, or PBMCs.

Per the original data handling: Estimated nucleated cell counts came from reference gene primer amplification. Repertoires were generated with immunoSEQ multiplex PCR, while TCRdb's copy carries only in-frame clones and drops some. That table supplies the V and J calls and clone size; D and trimming were determined from the DNA. The data show around 72,000 clones, 70% to 85% seen once. The receptor was derived from a woman aged 55 to 70 with acute or convalescent COVID-19. Sequencing was performed on peripheral blood.

This CDR3 is CASSVDLAGGETQYF. The CDR3 DNA sequence: TGTGCCAGCAGCGTAGATTTAGCGGGAGGAGAGACCCAGTACTTC. This chain uses TRBV9 with TRBJ2-5, with 10 bases matching TRBD2. Germline lookup yields CDR1 SGDLS and CDR2 YYNGEE. The CDR3 totals 15 residues. J lost 4 bases, V lost 0 bases, and 3 bases had no gene match.